The rows below give T cell receptor beta chains drawn from one sample of a study of shared clonotypes between healthy human individuals. This table comes from immunoSEQ multiplex PCR, and its TCRdb copy is limited to in-frame clones, with some not included. In the table there are some 470,000 clones, around 80% of which are singletons. Sequenced material: PBMCs. Source of these receptors: a woman in her 40s in good health. Some clones in this sample may be carry-over from other donors' samples. Each CDR3 is given with its conserved first and last residue.

V	J	CDR3
TRBV4-1	TRBJ2-5	CASSQAGRETQYF
TRBV10-3	TRBJ2-3	CAISEPPGVGEQYF
TRBV29-1	TRBJ2-1	CSVSRRAEAYGEQFF
TRBV25-1	TRBJ2-4	CASSRQGSKNIQYF
TRBV7-9	TRBJ2-1	CASSFGPLQDNEQFF
TRBV25-1	TRBJ1-3	CASSEGLATFDGNTIYF
TRBV5-5	TRBJ2-7	CASSPETGNHYEQYF
TRBV11-2	TRBJ1-4	CASSLSGGQGGKLFF
TRBV5-1	TRBJ1-1	CASSLGVGVGKNTEAFF
TRBV19	TRBJ1-6	CASSIGLGQGFNSPLHF
TRBV11-2	TRBJ2-7	CASSRGLSEGYEQYF
TRBV2	TRBJ2-7	CASSNFDEQYF
TRBV6-1	NA	CASSEVGRNSYEQYF
TRBV28	TRBJ2-7	CAINRDISYEQYF
TRBV7-9	TRBJ1-1	CASSLAPGEKGTEAFF
TRBV5-4	TRBJ2-5	CASSLGIGQETQYF
TRBV5-1	TRBJ2-7	CASSSPQGSYEQYF
TRBV2	TRBJ2-7	CASSEGVRYEQYF
TRBV9	TRBJ2-1	CASSVDPSPSEQFF
TRBV5-1	TRBJ1-2	CASSAGQGAPGGYTF
TRBV27	TRBJ2-4	CASSLDGGWAKNIQYF
TRBV5-1	TRBJ2-7	CASSRSSGGKVYEQYF
TRBV4-3	TRBJ1-1	CASSQDTPRGTVSTEAFF
TRBV19	TRBJ2-1	CASSSPGLAGGRGNEQFF
TRBV2	TRBJ2-3	CASGDRNTDTQYF
TRBV29-1	TRBJ2-3	CSVVSGTDTQYF
TRBV5-6	TRBJ2-7	CANSLAVSRVLAYEQYF
TRBV7-6	TRBJ1-2	CASSEGRPPLANYGYTF
TRBV27	TRBJ2-3	CASSLGNRGGTDTQYF
TRBV28	TRBJ2-7	CASSVRSYEQYF
TRBV27	TRBJ1-4	CASSQTDRELNEKLFF
TRBV5-1	TRBJ1-4	CASSSQGNEKLFF
TRBV30	TRBJ2-2	CAWRQTGHSGELFF
TRBV2	TRBJ2-7	CATDRVSGEQYF
TRBV4-3	TRBJ2-3	CASSQEPSTDTQYF
TRBV9	TRBJ2-1	CASSLRTGWGNEQFF
TRBV30	TRBJ1-1	CAWSVGNTEAFF
TRBV11-3	TRBJ2-1	CASSPPGNSYNEQFF
TRBV28	TRBJ2-6	CASSFGISGANVLTF
TRBV13	TRBJ2-7	CASSFNRETSYEQYF
TRBV6-4	TRBJ2-2	CASSDSFGTGDTGELFF
TRBV11-2	TRBJ2-7	CASSSLGGRNEQYF
TRBV7-8	TRBJ1-2	CASSQDRTGIHHGYTF
TRBV5-1	TRBJ2-7	CASSLTLPYEQYF
TRBV6-5	TRBJ2-2	CACRGAGGAGELFF
TRBV18	TRBJ1-2	CASSPQGRNGCTF
TRBV7-2	TRBJ2-1	CASSLRTASYNEQFF
TRBV18	TRBJ2-5	CASSPGGYQETQYF
TRBV9	TRBJ2-7	CASSVDRGSYEQYF
TRBV6-5	TRBJ1-1	CASRIPGRTEAFF
TRBV15	TRBJ1-1	CATGTDGRTEAFF
TRBV4-2	TRBJ2-1	CASSQDGLAGGHVDEQFF
TRBV6-6	TRBJ1-5	CASSYYVNSNQPQHF
TRBV11-3	TRBJ2-1	CASSFSLAGGYNEQFF
TRBV29-1	TRBJ1-3	CSVGGSSGNTIYF
TRBV7-2	TRBJ2-1	CASSVPSRNEQFF